These 23 T cell receptor beta chains originate from one sample sequenced in a study of shared T cell receptors in the human thymus (dated by TCRdb to about 2021). Library prep was done by the immunoSEQ multiplex PCR assay. TCRdb stores this immuneACCESS table with in-frame sequences only. Part of the clones is absent; in the studies checked, under half of the shortfall reflects unresolved V genes, and no reason is known for the rest. The sample has 450,000 to 650,000 clones on record, approximately 80% of them singletons. Of the sample, about 0.014% is held by the ten largest clones. Separately, the same data were catalogued under a study of human thymus T cells.

Sequences were obtained from thymocytes. All receptors derive from a boy in the first two years of life with a congenital heart defect. Donor details come from another sample of the same person, matched by shared clones.

This clone was counted once. V and J are TRBV5-4 and TRBJ2-7; 8 nucleotides agree with TRBD1. V lost 1 base, J lost 2 bases, and 11 bases stayed unmatched. The germline V gene has CDR1 SGHNT and CDR2 YYREEE (reference sequence). The CDR3 extends over 17 amino acids. As DNA, the CDR3 is TGTGCCAGCAGCTTGACCCGCAGGGGGCGGAGACCCTACGAGCAGTACTTC. The encoded protein is CASSLTRRGRRPYEQYF.

The chain has TRBV7-2 and TRBJ2-7, with 16 nucleotides matching TRBD2. Germline CDR1 SGHTA, CDR2 FQGNSA. V was clipped by 1 base and J by 4 bases; unmatched bases: 10. The CDR3 is made up of 19 amino acids. The CDR3: CASSLGGEGLAGGRYEQYF. CDR3 DNA: TGTGCCAGCAGCTTAGGGGGGGAGGGACTAGCGGGAGGGAGGTACGAGCAGTACTTC.

The J gene is TRBJ1-2, the V gene TRBV13, with 12 bases aligning to TRBD1. The CDR3 loop spans 16 amino acids. J was trimmed by 4 bases and V by 2 bases; bases with no gene match: 5. The germline V gene has CDR1 PRHDT and CDR2 FYEKMQ (reference sequence). The CDR3 protein is CASSLYGTGGRYGYTF. CDR3 sequence (DNA): TGTGCCAGCAGCTTATACGGGACAGGGGGCCGCTATGGCTACACCTTC.

The chain has TRBV9 and TRBJ2-7; TRBD2 matches at 8 bases. V gave up 4 bases and J gave up 1 base; unmatched junction bases: 16. Looked up from germline, CDR1 is SGDLS and CDR2 is YYNGEE. The CDR3 is made up of 18 amino acids. The CDR3, as DNA: TGTGCCAGCAGCTCTCGAGAGGAGAAACTAGCGGATTCCTACGAGCAGTACTTC. Protein: CASSSREEKLADSYEQYF.

The CDR3 region is CASSQAGGLGTGNIQYF. CDR3 nucleotides: TGTGCCAGCAGCCAAGCGGGGGGCTTGGGAACGGGAAACATTCAGTACTTC. This chain connects TRBV14 to TRBJ2-4, with a possible D match to TRBD2 (7 bases). The CDR3 runs 17 residues. Trimming shortened V by 1 base and J by 6 bases, and 19 bases separated the two germline ends. The germline gives CDR1 SGHDN, CDR2 FVKESK.

This chain links TRBV10-3 with TRBJ2-7; 7 nucleotides line up with TRBD1. Germline V gives CDR1 ENHRY, CDR2 SYGVKD. CDR3 size: 13 residues. With 10 bases clipped from V and 4 bases from J, the junction kept 10 bases outside the gene matches. CDR3 bases: TGTGCCACCAGACAGGGCCCGGGGTACGAGCAGTACTTC. This gives the protein CATRQGPGYEQYF.

V and J are TRBV19 and TRBJ2-3, with TRBD2 identical over 14 bases. V was pared by 6 bases and J by 2 bases, with 4 bases of the junction left unmatched. CDR3 length: 16 residues. CDR1 is LNHDA, CDR2 SQIVND, per germline (reference sequence). The DNA for the CDR3 is TGTGCCAGTAGCCGGACTAGCGGGGGGCCCACAGATACGCAGTATTTT. Its translation: CASSRTSGGPTDTQYF.

The J gene is TRBJ2-1, the V gene TRBV11-3; D unclear. V was pared by 8 bases and J by 7 bases, with 21 bases between. The CDR3 runs to 15 residues. Looked up from germline, CDR1 is SGHNT and CDR2 is YENEEA. CDR3 protein: CASQQQPARRNEQFF. The CDR3 bases are TGTGCCAGCCAACAACAACCGGCCCGGCGGAATGAGCAGTTCTTC.

The rearrangement joins TRBV6-5 to TRBJ2-7, with TRBD2 matching 10 bases. Trimming removed 5 bases from V and 6 bases from J; junction bases left unmatched: 10. Per germline, CDR1 MNHEY and CDR2 SVGAGI. This CDR3 spans 15 amino acids. Here the CDR3 reads CASSPLAGGPSEQYF. As DNA, the CDR3 is TGTGCCAGCAGTCCATTAGCGGGAGGCCCTAGCGAGCAGTACTTC.

The gene calls are TRBV19 and TRBJ2-7, with 7 bases identical to TRBD1. V shed 2 bases and J 1 base; nucleotides not matched to a gene: 8. Germline values: CDR1 LNHDA, CDR2 SQIVND (reference sequence). The CDR3 sequence is 16 residues long. CDR3 DNA: TGTGCCAGTAGTATAACTTACGGGGACAGATCCTACGAGCAGTACTTC. Its translation: CASSITYGDRSYEQYF.

The chain is built from TRBV10-1 and TRBJ2-5, with D possibly being TRBD2 (6 bases). CDR3 length: 13 residues. The germline V and J ends were trimmed by 4 bases and 5 bases, with 11 bases remaining between them. Germline CDR1 WNHNN, CDR2 SYGVQD (reference sequence). Here the CDR3 DNA reads TGCGCCAGCAGTGTGCGGGACGGGGAGACCCAGTACTTC. Translating it yields CASSVRDGETQYF.

The chain employs TRBV7-2 and TRBJ2-1; possible D gene TRBD2, 5 bases. V dropped 5 bases and J dropped 9 bases, with 11 bases sitting between them. Germline loops: CDR1 SGHTA, CDR2 FQGNSA. The CDR3 covers 12 residues. CDR3 in amino acids: CASSPRTPEQFF. The CDR3 coding sequence is TGTGCCAGCAGCCCCCGGACTCCTGAGCAGTTCTTC.

A single count supports this clone. The chain is built from TRBV29-1 and TRBJ2-1, with TRBD2 identical over 12 bases. Germline CDR1 reads SQVTM; CDR2 reads ANQGSEA. The CDR3 spans 15 residues. The J segment lost 3 bases and the V segment lost 3 bases, leaving 3 bases of the junction unmatched. This CDR3 reads CSVDLTSGSYNEQFF. In DNA, the CDR3 is TGCAGCGTTGACCTGACTAGCGGGAGCTACAATGAGCAGTTCTTC.

The chain has TRBV7-9 and TRBJ1-1; D uncertain. V shed 9 bases and J shed 5 bases, with 13 bases lying between them. CDR3 length equals 12 residues. Looked up from germline, CDR1 is SEHNR and CDR2 is FQNEAQ (reference sequence). As DNA, the CDR3 is TGTGCCAGTGGGAGCCCTGGGACTGAAGCTTTCTTT. Its translation: CASGSPGTEAFF.

The rearrangement joins TRBV2 to TRBJ2-1; 16 bases are a match to TRBD2. The CDR3 is made up of 16 amino acids. Germline loops: CDR1 SNHLY, CDR2 FYNNEI. V shed 3 bases and J 6 bases; nucleotides not matched to a gene: 2. CDR3 protein: CASSEGLAGGSNEQFF. The CDR3 nucleotides read TGTGCCAGCAGTGAGGGACTAGCGGGAGGGAGCAATGAGCAGTTCTTC.

This sequence joins TRBV27 and TRBJ2-5, with TRBD2 identical over 12 bases. Looked up from germline, CDR1 is MNHEY and CDR2 is SMNVEV (reference sequence). With V trimmed by 6 bases and J by 4 bases, 0 bases remained unmatched. The CDR3 contains 13 residues. The CDR3 DNA reads TGTGCCAGCAGGGGACTAGCGGGAGAGACCCAGTACTTC. The encoded protein is CASRGLAGETQYF.

The chain carries TRBV5-1 and TRBJ2-2, with 10 bases fitting TRBD1. Trimming took 6 bases from V and 6 from J; bases not matched to a gene: 8. Germline V gene data show CDR1 as SGHRS and CDR2 as YFSETQ. CDR3 size: 15 residues. CDR3 residues: CASTQSGQGAGELFF. The CDR3 nucleotides are TGCGCCAGCACACAGTCAGGACAGGGGGCCGGGGAGCTGTTTTTT.

V and J are TRBV27 and TRBJ2-7, with no clear D. The germline V gene encodes CDR1 MNHEY and CDR2 SMNVEV (reference sequence). This CDR3 contains 15 residues. The ends were cut back, 0 bases at V and 0 bases at J, with 9 bases in the middle. The chain's CDR3 is CASSLSSYPSYEQYF. The CDR3 DNA sequence: TGTGCCAGCAGTTTATCGAGTTACCCCTCCTACGAGCAGTACTTC.

The chain joins TRBV7-2 to TRBJ2-7, with D hard to call. Germline values: CDR1 SGHTA, CDR2 FQGNSA. The CDR3 is made up of 16 amino acids. The V end was cut by 3 bases, the J end by 1 base, with 16 bases between. CDR3 sequence: CASSFRTTPLSYEQYF. The CDR3 nucleotides read TGTGCCAGCAGCTTTCGAACCACGCCCCTATCCTACGAGCAGTACTTC.

This chain joins TRBV15 and TRBJ1-2; maybe TRBD1 (5 bases). The CDR3 is 16 amino acids. CDR1 and CDR2 from the germline V gene are LNHNV and YYDKDF (reference sequence). Trimming shortened V by 0 bases and J by 4 bases, and 15 bases separated the two germline ends. In DNA, the CDR3 is TGTGCCACCAGCAGAGATCCCAGGGCGCAGGTCTATGGCTACACCTTC. Encoded protein: CATSRDPRAQVYGYTF.

The V call is TRBV28, the J call TRBJ2-7; D is possibly TRBD1 (6 bases). There are 13 residues in the CDR3. CDR1 MDHEN and CDR2 SYDVKM come from the germline V gene. V shed 6 bases and J shed 7 bases, with 16 bases lying between them. The chain's CDR3 is CASRPQGFEEQYF. As DNA, the CDR3 is TGTGCCAGCAGGCCACAGGGATTCGAGGAGCAGTACTTC. The complete variable domain, with remaining parts taken from reference TRBV28 and TRBJ2-7, reads DVKVTQSSRYLVKRTGEKVFLECVQDMDHENMFWYRQDPGLGLRLIYFSYDVKMKEKGDIPEGYSVSREKKERFSLILESASTNQTSMYLCASRPQGFEEQYFGPGTRLTVT.

V gene TRBV10-3 combines with J gene TRBJ2-1; TRBD2 matches 15 bases. V gave up 4 bases and J gave up 5 bases; unmatched junction bases: 6. The germline V gene has CDR1 ENHRY and CDR2 SYGVKD. This CDR3 region has 17 residues. The CDR3 sequence is CAISGGTSGRSDNEQFF. In DNA form, the CDR3 reads TGTGCCATCAGTGGCGGGACTAGCGGGAGGTCCGACAATGAGCAGTTCTTC.

This rearrangement joins TRBV5-4 to TRBJ2-3, with TRBD2 identical over 11 bases. V was clipped by 3 bases and J by 2 bases; unmatched bases: 8. The CDR3 extends over 17 amino acids. Germline loops: CDR1 SGHNT, CDR2 YYREEE (reference sequence). The CDR3 loop reads CASSYLGLAGPTDTQYF. In DNA form, the CDR3 reads TGTGCCAGCAGCTACCTCGGACTAGCGGGCCCCACAGATACGCAGTATTTT.